This TCR beta chain is from a study of patients and donors after allogeneic stem cell transplantation. TCRdb passed the RT-PCR reads through MiXCR, listing each CDR3 protein once. The table has fewer than 500,000 distinct CDR3 sequences, under 20% seen once. The CDR3 totals 15 residues. J was trimmed by 2 bases and V by 3 bases; bases with no gene match: 6. Germline CDR1 SQVTM, CDR2 ANQGSEA. This clonotype was observed many times. This sequence joins TRBV29-1 and TRBJ2-2; 7 nucleotides agree with TRBD1. The sequencing sample was made of blood, either unsorted or a sorted T cell fraction (not recorded which). The sequence was obtained from a human donor who was either an allogeneic HSCT recipient or a stem cell or donor lymphocyte infusion donor (not recorded which). It is not recorded whose cells these are; they may come from a transplant donor. In DNA form, the CDR3 reads TGCAGCGTTGATACGGGGACAGATAACACCGGGGAGCTGTTTTTT. Translating gives CSVDTGTDNTGELFF.